The 3 T cell receptor beta chains in this list originate from one sample, sequenced in a study of regulatory T cells in long-lasting Graves disease. CDR3-region Arm-PCR and iRepertoire HTBI primers produced the TCR beta libraries. TCRdb reanalysed the multiplex PCR reads using MiXCR and keeps one entry per CDR3 protein. Among about 500,000 distinct CDR3 sequences listed, about a sixth were seen once. Time point specified: newly diagnosed GD, antithyroid drugs for less than 3 months. TCR sequences were obtained from RNA taken from PBMCs. The sample was also linked to a second study, of T cells in Graves' hyperthyroidism and ophthalmopathy.

Source: peripheral blood mononuclear cells (PBMCs), taken at new diagnosis, from a patient treated with antithyroid drugs. Every receptor here comes from a man aged 35-49 years with Graves disease.

The table lists this clonotype with a few counts. The V call is TRBV6-2 or TRBV6-3, the J call TRBJ2-7; D perhaps matches TRBD2 (5 bases). The V gene lost 7 bases and the J gene lost 2 bases, with 12 bases spanning the gap. In germline, CDR1 is MNHEY, CDR2 SVGEGT. The CDR3 covers 13 residues. CDR3 amino acids: CASTTGVPYEQYF. DNA for the CDR3: TGTGCCAGCACAACCGGGGTACCCTACGAGCAGTACTTC.

This clonotype has at least ten counts. CDR3 nucleotides: TGTGCCAGCACGGCCACCCCCAGTGGATCCTACGAGCAGTACTTC. It encodes CASTATPSGSYEQYF. The V and J genes are TRBV28 and TRBJ2-7; no clear D. The V gene lost 7 bases and the J gene lost 1 base, with 17 bases spanning the gap. Germline CDR1 MDHEN, CDR2 SYDVKM. The CDR3 consists of 15 residues.

Concerning this clonotype itself: A read error is possible here, since a much larger clone lies one base away. This rearrangement joins TRBV27 to TRBJ2-1, with 7 bases aligning to TRBD2. Matching the DNA end better, TRBJ2-5 makes the J call doubtful. Germline V gene data show CDR1 as MNHEY and CDR2 as SMNVEV (reference sequence). CDR3 length: 16 residues. The CDR3 protein is CATQKSGIYPTETQYF. The CDR3 DNA follows: TGTGCCACCCAAAAGAGCGGGATCTACCCCACAGAGACCCAGTACTTC.